This TCR beta chain originates from a study of T-cell reconstitution after alpha-beta-depleted transplantation in children. The authors prepared the TCRbeta library with unique molecular identifiers. TCRdb itself ran the PCR reads through MiXCR, one entry per CDR3 protein. The table lists roughly 590,000 distinct CDR3 sequences, roughly 15% of them singletons, with over 0.95% in the top ten. Germline assignment: CDR1 KGHDR and CDR2 SFDVKD. V lost 4 bases and J lost 6, with 9 bases in between. The CDR3 contains 13 residues. This clonotype was counted ten times or more. V is TRBV24-1 and J is TRBJ2-1; D is unresolved. This sequence was found in a human donor who donated a stem cell graft to a child with acute myeloid leukemia. Sequenced here: PBMCs from the stem cell graft donor, sampled from the stem cell graft. The chain's CDR3 is CATSEVGRNEQFF. As DNA, the CDR3 is TGTGCCACCAGTGAGGTGGGTCGCAATGAGCAGTTCTTC.